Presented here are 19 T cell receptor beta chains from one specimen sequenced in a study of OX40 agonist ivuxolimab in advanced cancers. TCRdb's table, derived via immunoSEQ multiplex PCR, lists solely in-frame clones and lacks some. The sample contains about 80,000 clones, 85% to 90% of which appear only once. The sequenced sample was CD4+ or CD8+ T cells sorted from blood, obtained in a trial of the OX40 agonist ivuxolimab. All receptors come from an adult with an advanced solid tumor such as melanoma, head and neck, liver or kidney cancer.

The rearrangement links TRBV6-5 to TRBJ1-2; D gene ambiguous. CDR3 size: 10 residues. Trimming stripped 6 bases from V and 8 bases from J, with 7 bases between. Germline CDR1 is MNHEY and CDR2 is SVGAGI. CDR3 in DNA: TGTGCCAGCAGCAATGAAGGCTACACCTTC. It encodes CASSNEGYTF.

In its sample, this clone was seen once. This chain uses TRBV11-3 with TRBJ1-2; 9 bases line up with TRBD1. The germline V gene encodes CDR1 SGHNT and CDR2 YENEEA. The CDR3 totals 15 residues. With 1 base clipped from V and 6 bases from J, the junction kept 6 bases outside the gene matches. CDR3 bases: TGTGCCAGCAGCTTAGGACTACAGGGGGCCGATGGCTACACCTTC. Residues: CASSLGLQGADGYTF.

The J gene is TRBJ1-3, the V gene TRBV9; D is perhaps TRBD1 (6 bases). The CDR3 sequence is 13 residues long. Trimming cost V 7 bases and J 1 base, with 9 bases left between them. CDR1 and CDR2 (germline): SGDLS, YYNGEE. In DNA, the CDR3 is TGTGCCAGCGGAGGGGGGTCTGGAAACACCATATATTTT. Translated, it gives CASGGGSGNTIYF.

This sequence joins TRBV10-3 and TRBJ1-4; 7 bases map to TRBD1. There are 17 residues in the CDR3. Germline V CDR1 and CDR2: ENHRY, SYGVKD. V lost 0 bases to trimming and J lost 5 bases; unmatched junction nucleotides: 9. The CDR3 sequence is CAISESTGAGGNEKLFF. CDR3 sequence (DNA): TGTGCCATCAGTGAGTCAACGGGAGCAGGGGGAAATGAAAAACTGTTTTTT.

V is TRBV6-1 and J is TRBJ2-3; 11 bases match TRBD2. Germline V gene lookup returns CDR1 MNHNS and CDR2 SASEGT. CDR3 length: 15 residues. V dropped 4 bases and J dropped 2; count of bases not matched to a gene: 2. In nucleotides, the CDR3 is TGTGCCAGCAGTGTGGGACTAGCGGTCACAGATACGCAGTATTTT. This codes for CASSVGLAVTDTQYF.

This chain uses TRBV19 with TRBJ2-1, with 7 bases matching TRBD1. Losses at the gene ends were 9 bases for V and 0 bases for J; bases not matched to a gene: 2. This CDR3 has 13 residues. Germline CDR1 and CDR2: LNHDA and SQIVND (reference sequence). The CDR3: CASRDSSYNEQFF. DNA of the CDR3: TGTGCCAGCAGGGACAGCTCCTACAATGAGCAGTTCTTC. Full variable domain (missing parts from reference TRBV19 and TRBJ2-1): DGGITQSPKYLFRKEGQNVTLSCEQNLNHDAMYWYRQDPGQGLRLIYYSQIVNDFQKGDIAEGYSVSREKKESFPLTVTSAQKNPTAFYLCASRDSSYNEQFFGPGTRLTVL.

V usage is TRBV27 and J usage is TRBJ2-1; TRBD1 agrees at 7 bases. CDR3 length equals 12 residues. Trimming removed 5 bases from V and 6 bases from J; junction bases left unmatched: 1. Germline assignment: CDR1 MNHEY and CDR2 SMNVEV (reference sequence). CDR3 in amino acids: CASSPGGNEQFF. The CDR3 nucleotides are TGTGCCAGCAGTCCAGGGGGCAATGAGCAGTTCTTC.

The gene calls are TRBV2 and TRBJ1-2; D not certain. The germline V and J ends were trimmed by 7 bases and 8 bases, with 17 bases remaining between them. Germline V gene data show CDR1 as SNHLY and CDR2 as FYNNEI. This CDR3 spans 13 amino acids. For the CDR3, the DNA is TGTGCCAGCAAGGAACGGTCCCTATGGGGCTACACCTTC. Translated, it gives CASKERSLWGYTF.

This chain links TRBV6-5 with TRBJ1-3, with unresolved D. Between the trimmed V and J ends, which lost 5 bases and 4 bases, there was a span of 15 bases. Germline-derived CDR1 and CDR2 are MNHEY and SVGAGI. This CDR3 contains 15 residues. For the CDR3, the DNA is TGTGCCAGCAGTCCAGCGCGCAGAGGAGGAAACACCATATATTTT. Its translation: CASSPARRGGNTIYF.

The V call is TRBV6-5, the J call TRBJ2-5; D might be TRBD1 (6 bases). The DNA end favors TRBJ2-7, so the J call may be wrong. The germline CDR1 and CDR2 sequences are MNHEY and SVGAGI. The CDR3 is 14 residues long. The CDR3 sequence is CASSYATGAYEQYF. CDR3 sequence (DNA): TGTGCCAGCAGTTACGCGACAGGTGCCTACGAGCAGTACTTC.

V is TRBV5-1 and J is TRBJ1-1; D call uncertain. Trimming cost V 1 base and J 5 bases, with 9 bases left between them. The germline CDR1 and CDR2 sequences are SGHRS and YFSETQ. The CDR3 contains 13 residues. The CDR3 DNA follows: TGCGCCAGCAGCTTGTCTGGTGGGACTGAAGCTTTCTTT. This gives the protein CASSLSGGTEAFF. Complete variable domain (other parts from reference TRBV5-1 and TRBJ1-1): KAGVTQTPRYLIKTRGQQVTLSCSPISGHRSVSWYQQTPGQGLQFLFEYFSETQRNKGNFPGRFSGRQFSNSRSEMNVSTLELGDSALYLCASSLSGGTEAFFGQGTRLTVV.

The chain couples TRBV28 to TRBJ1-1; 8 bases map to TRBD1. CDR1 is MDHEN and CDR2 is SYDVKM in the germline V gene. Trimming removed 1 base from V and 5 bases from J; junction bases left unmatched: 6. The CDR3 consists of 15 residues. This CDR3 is CASSLSQGAWTEAFF. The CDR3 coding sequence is TGTGCCAGCAGTTTATCGCAGGGGGCATGGACTGAAGCTTTCTTT.

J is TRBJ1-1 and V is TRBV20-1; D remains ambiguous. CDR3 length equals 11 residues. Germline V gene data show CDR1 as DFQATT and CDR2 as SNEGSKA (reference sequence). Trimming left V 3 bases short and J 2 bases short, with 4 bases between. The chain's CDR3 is CSASDNTEAFF. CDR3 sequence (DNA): TGCAGTGCTAGTGACAACACTGAAGCTTTCTTT.

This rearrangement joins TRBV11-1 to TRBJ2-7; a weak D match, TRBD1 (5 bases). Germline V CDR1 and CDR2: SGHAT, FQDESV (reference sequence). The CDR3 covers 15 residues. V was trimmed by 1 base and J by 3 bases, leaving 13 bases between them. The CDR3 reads CASSLGDSANYEQYF. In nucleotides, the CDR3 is TGTGCCAGCAGCTTAGGAGACAGTGCTAACTACGAGCAGTACTTC.

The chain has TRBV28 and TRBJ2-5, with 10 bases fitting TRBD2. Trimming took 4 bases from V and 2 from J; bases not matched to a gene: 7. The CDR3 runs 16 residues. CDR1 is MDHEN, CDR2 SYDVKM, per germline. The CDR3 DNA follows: TGTGCCAGCAGTTCTGGGATTAGCGGGGGGCAAGAGACCCAGTACTTC. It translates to CASSSGISGGQETQYF.

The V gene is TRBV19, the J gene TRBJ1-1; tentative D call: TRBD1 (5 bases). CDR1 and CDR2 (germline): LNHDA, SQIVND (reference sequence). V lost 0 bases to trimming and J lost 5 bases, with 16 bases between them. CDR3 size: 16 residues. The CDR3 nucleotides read TGTGCCAGTAGTATAGATATTGGGGCCCGGGGGACTGAAGCTTTCTTT. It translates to CASSIDIGARGTEAFF.

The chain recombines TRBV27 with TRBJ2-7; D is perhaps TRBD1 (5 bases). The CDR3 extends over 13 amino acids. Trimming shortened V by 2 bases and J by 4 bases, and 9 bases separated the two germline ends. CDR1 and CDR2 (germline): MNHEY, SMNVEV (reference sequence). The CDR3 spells CASSLQDTYEQYF. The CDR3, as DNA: TGTGCCAGCAGTTTACAGGACACTTACGAGCAGTACTTC.

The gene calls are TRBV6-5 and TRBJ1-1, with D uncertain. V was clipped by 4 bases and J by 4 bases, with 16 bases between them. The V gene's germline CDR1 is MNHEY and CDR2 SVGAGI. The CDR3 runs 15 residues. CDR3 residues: CASSSASGEATEAFF. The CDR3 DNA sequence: TGTGCCAGCAGTTCCGCCTCCGGGGAGGCCACTGAAGCTTTCTTT.

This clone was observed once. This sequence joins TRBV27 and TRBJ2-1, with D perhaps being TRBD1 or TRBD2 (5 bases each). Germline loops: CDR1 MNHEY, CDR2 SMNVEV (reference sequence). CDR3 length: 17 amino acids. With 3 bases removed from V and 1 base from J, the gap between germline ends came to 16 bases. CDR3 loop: CASSLPSYGASYNEQFF. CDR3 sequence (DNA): TGTGCCAGCAGTTTGCCAAGTTACGGGGCTTCCTACAATGAGCAGTTCTTC.